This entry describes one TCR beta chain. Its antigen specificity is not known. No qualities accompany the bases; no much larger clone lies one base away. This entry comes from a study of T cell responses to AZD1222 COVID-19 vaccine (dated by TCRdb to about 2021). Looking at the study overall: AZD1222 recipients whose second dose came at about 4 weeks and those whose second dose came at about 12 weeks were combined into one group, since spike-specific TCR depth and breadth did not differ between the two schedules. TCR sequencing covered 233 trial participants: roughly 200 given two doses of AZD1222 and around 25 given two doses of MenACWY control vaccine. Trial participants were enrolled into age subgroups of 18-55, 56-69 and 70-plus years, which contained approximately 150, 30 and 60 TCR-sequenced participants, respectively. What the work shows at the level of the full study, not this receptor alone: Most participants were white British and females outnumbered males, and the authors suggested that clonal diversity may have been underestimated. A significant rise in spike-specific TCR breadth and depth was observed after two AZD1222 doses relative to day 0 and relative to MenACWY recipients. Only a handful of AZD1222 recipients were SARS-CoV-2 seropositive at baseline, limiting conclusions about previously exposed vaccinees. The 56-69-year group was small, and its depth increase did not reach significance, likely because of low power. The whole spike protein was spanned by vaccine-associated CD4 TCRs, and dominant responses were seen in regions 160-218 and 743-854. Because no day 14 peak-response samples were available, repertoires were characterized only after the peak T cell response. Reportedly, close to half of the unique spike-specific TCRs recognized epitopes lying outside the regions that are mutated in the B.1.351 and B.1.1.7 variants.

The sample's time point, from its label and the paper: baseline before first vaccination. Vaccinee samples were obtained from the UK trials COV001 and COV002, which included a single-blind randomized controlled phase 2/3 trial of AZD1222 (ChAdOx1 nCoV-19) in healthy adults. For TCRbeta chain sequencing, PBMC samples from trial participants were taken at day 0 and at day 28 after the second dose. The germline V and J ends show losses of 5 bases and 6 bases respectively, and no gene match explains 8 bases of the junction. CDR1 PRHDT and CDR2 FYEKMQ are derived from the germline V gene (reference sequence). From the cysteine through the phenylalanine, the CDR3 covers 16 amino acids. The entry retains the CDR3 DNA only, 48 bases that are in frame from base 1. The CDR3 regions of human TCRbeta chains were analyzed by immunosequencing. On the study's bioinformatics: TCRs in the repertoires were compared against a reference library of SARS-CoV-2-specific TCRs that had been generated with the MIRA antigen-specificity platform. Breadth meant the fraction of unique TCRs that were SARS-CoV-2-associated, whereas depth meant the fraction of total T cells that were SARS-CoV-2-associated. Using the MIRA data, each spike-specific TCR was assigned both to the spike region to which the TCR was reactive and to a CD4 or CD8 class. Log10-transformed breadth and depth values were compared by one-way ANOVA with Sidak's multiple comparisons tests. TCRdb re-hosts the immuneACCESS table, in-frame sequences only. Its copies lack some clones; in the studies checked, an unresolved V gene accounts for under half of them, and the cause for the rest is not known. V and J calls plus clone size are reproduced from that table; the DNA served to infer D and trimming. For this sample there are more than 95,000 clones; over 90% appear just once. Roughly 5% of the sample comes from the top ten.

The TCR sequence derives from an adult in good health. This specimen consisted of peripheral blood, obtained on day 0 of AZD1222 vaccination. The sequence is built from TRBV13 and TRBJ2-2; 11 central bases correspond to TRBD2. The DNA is TGTGCCAGCAGCCCCTCACTAGCGGGAGCACCCGGGGAGCTGTTTTTT. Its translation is CASSPSLAGAPGELFF.